This TCR beta chain was identified during a study of blood T cell repertoires in COVID-19 (dated by TCRdb to the early 2020s). For the study in its entirety: Collaborator samples came from the United States, Italy and Spain and covered acute and convalescent phases of COVID-19. The material from the prospective study consisted of cDNA or gDNA derived from T cells, B-cell-depleted T cells, or PBMCs. Subjects who had been exposed to COVID-19, were actively infected with it, or had recovered from it provided the deeply sampled blood TCRbeta repertoires that made up the dataset. The repertoires were released in a freely available public database intended as a resource for research on the immune response to SARS-CoV-2. Samples came from the ongoing ImmuneRACE study (first 160 participants) plus 1,254 subjects from 6 global collaborators. Nearly every sample came with metadata listing a de-identified subject ID, COVID-19 status, age in years and sex. HLA class I and class II types, where available, came from metadata supplied by the sample provider rather than from assay-based typing.

Only a few counts were recorded for this clone. No antigen is known for it. It has no much larger one-base neighbor in the sample; base qualities were not kept. What the study reported, not specific to this receptor: How much clinical and demographic metadata was included differed by source and by participant, and the metadata was provided uncurated.

The CDR3, cysteine through phenylalanine, is 12 amino acids long. Solely the CDR3 DNA is kept, with 36 bases framed from the first base. V is reduced by 6 bases and J by 10 bases, leaving a spacing of 15 bases between them. One collaborating source in Seattle enrolled patients during active infection and followed them longitudinally through the course of disease. The collaborating institutions used their own protocols to collect whole blood in K2EDTA tubes. For TCRbeta analysis, collaborators shipped samples in one of three forms: frozen whole blood, isolated PBMCs, or DNA extracted from either of those sample types. TCRbeta CDR3 regions were amplified from genomic DNA using the immunoSEQ Assay, a bias-controlled multiplex PCR. Turning to the authors' computational methods: Nucleated cell counts per sample were estimated from amplification of reference gene primers within the assay. To quantify the absolute abundance of each unique TCRbeta CDR3 rearrangement, sequence reads were collapsed and filtered. For each sample, productive Simpson clonality was calculated by taking the square root of Simpson's diversity index across productive rearrangements. TCRdb stores this immuneACCESS table with in-frame sequences only. Part of the clones is absent; in the studies checked, under half of the shortfall reflects unresolved V genes, and no reason is known for the rest. Clone size and the V and J calls come from that table; the DNA yielded D and trimming. The sample has almost 200,000 clones on record, 85% of them singletons. The ten largest clones take up around 1% of the sample.

The V and J segments used are TRBV12-3 or TRBV12-4 and TRBJ1-1; 6 matching bases give a weak D call of TRBD1. The sequence was collected from a man aged 55-75 years with COVID-19, enrolled during active disease. Source material: peripheral blood. The nucleotide sequence reads as follows: TGTGCCAGCAGGCAGAGTAGGGGGGGAGCTTTCTTT. This is translated as CASRQSRGGAFF.